The 30 T cell receptor beta chains in this list originate from one sample, sequenced in a study of cytomegalovirus exposure and HLA in healthy donors. PCR primers comprised 60 Vbeta and 13 Jbeta primers. Only in-frame clones appear in the TCRdb table, and some are missing; sequencing was by immunoSEQ multiplex PCR. The table includes about 130,000 clones, approximately 71% detected once. Specimen: PBMCs. The receptors here all came from a woman in her sixties in good health and CMV-seronegative.

The chain carries TRBV28 and TRBJ1-4; D is unclear. The V and J ends lost 4 bases and 7 bases respectively, with 4 bases between them. This CDR3 is 11 amino acids long. Germline V lookup: CDR1 MDHEN, CDR2 SYDVKM. The CDR3 loop is CASSYGEKLFF. CDR3 nucleotides: TGTGCCAGCAGTTACGGTGAAAAACTGTTTTTT.

This clone was picked up a small number of times. The V gene is TRBV7-9, the J gene TRBJ1-2, with 9 positions matching TRBD1. Germline CDR1 is SEHNR and CDR2 is FQNEAQ (reference sequence). V gave up 1 base and J gave up 4 bases; unmatched junction bases: 13. The CDR3 runs 18 residues. DNA for the CDR3: TGTGCCAGCAGCTTAGGACCGGGACAGGGACAGTATCGCTATGGCTACACCTTC. Its protein product is CASSLGPGQGQYRYGYTF. The full variable domain, with the rest looked up from reference TRBV7-9 and TRBJ1-2, is DTGVSQNPRHKITKRGQNVTFRCDPISEHNRLYWYRQTLGQGPEFLTYFQNEAQLEKSRLLSDRFSAERPKGSFSTLEIQRTEQGDSAMYLCASSLGPGQGQYRYGYTFGSGTRLTVV.

V and J are TRBV7-9 and TRBJ2-7, with 10 bases matching TRBD2. The CDR3 contains 16 residues. The V and J ends lost 5 bases and 0 bases, in that order; junction bases with no gene match: 7. The V gene's germline CDR1 is SEHNR and CDR2 FQNEAQ (reference sequence). The CDR3 coding sequence is TGTGCCAGCAGCAACCCGTTAGCGGGAGGCTCCTACGAGCAGTACTTC. It is translated as CASSNPLAGGSYEQYF.

The rearrangement links TRBV7-2 to TRBJ2-2, with 14 bases identical to TRBD2. The CDR3 consists of 16 residues. CDR1 is SGHTA, CDR2 FQGNSA, per germline. The trim removed 6 bases at V and 3 bases at J, leaving 3 bases unmatched. For the CDR3, the DNA is TGTGCCAGCAGGGGACTAGCGGGGGTCGACACCGGGGAGCTGTTTTTT. It translates to CASRGLAGVDTGELFF.

CDR3 DNA: TGCGCCAGCAGGCAACTAGCGGGGGGCACCGGGGAGCTGTTTTTT. It translates to CASRQLAGGTGELFF. The chain uses TRBV10-2 and TRBJ2-2, with 12 bases that match TRBD2. The CDR3 has 15 residues. Germline CDR1 is WSHSY and CDR2 is SAAADI. After removal of 6 bases from V and 4 bases from J, the junction contained 3 bases not matched to a gene.

V usage is TRBV2 and J usage is TRBJ1-5; TRBD1 is a possible D gene (5 bases). V lost 8 bases to trimming and J lost 10 bases, with 18 bases between them. The CDR3 runs to 13 residues. Germline V gene sequence: CDR1 SNHLY, CDR2 FYNNEI. The CDR3 protein is CASVGPLPSPQHF. CDR3 bases: TGTGCCAGCGTGGGGCCTTTGCCTTCCCCCCAGCATTTT.

This sequence joins TRBV30 and TRBJ1-1, with D perhaps matching TRBD1 (5 bases). CDR3 length: 13 residues. V lost 2 bases and J 8 bases, leaving 15 bases between the germline ends. Germline-derived CDR1 and CDR2 are GTSNPN and SVGIG (reference sequence). CDR3 bases: TGTGCCTGGAGTAACACAGGCCCCGGGGAAGCTTTCTTT. Amino acids: CAWSNTGPGEAFF.

The J gene is TRBJ1-5, the V gene TRBV6-5; 7 nucleotides line up with TRBD1. Germline V CDR1 and CDR2: MNHEY, SVGAGI. After removal of 8 bases from V and 0 bases from J, the junction contained 4 bases not matched to a gene. There are 14 residues in the CDR3. The DNA for the CDR3 is TGTGCCAGCTGGGACAGTAATAGCAATCAGCCCCAGCATTTT. Its translation is CASWDSNSNQPQHF.

This chain joins TRBV14 and TRBJ1-2; 8 nucleotides line up with TRBD1. The length of the CDR3 is 13 residues. CDR1 and CDR2 (germline): SGHDN, FVKESK. Trimming took 4 bases from V and 5 from J; bases not matched to a gene: 3. The chain's CDR3 is CASSPDRVYGYTF. The DNA of the CDR3 is TGTGCCAGCAGCCCGGACAGGGTATATGGCTACACCTTC.

The genes are TRBV9 and TRBJ2-2; 9 nucleotides line up with TRBD1. Unmatched junction bases numbered 6, after V lost 0 bases and J lost 6 bases. This CDR3 is built from 16 residues. CDR1 is SGDLS and CDR2 is YYNGEE in the germline V gene. The CDR3, as DNA: TGTGCCAGCAGCGTAGGCGGGACAGGGCTTTCCGGGGAGCTGTTTTTT. Translating gives CASSVGGTGLSGELFF.

The gene calls are TRBV28 and TRBJ1-1; no clear D. The CDR3 consists of 12 residues. Trimming left V 2 bases short and J 1 base short, with 2 bases between. Germline loops: CDR1 MDHEN, CDR2 SYDVKM. DNA of the CDR3: TGTGCCAGCAGTTTACAGAACACTGAAGCTTTCTTT. It is translated as CASSLQNTEAFF.

The CDR3 sequence: CASSWNGSPYEQYF. The CDR3 DNA follows: TGTGCCAGCAGTTGGAACGGGTCCCCCTACGAGCAGTACTTC. V gene TRBV28 combines with J gene TRBJ2-7; no clear D. The CDR3 totals 14 residues. The V end was cut by 4 bases, the J end by 2 bases, with 12 bases between. Germline lookup yields CDR1 MDHEN and CDR2 SYDVKM.

This sequence joins TRBV11-3 and TRBJ2-2; D unclear. The V and J ends lost 5 bases and 2 bases respectively, with 3 bases between them. The length of the CDR3 is 12 residues. Germline values: CDR1 SGHNT, CDR2 YENEEA. The CDR3 is CASSQNTGELFF. CDR3 in DNA: TGTGCCAGCAGCCAAAACACCGGGGAGCTGTTTTTT.

The chain recombines TRBV5-1 with TRBJ2-7; D unclear. The V end lost 0 bases, the J end lost 5 bases, and 9 bases lay between the germline ends. This CDR3 has 13 amino acids. Per germline, CDR1 SGHRS and CDR2 YFSETQ. In nucleotides, the CDR3 is TGCGCCAGCAGCTTGGGTCGCCGGGACGAGCAGTACTTC. Its translation: CASSLGRRDEQYF. The variable domain in full, completed from reference TRBV5-1 and TRBJ2-7, reads KAGVTQTPRYLIKTRGQQVTLSCSPISGHRSVSWYQQTPGQGLQFLFEYFSETQRNKGNFPGRFSGRQFSNSRSEMNVSTLELGDSALYLCASSLGRRDEQYFGPGTRLTVT.

The DNA for the CDR3 is TGTGCCAGTGGAGGAGGATTAAACACTGAAGCTTTCTTT. Translating gives CASGGGLNTEAFF. The rearrangement links TRBV28 to TRBJ1-1; D is unclear. The CDR3 loop spans 13 amino acids. Looked up from germline, CDR1 is MDHEN and CDR2 is SYDVKM. The ends were cut back, 9 bases at V and 2 bases at J, with 13 bases in the middle. Looking up the rest from reference TRBV28 and TRBJ1-1 gives the full variable domain: DVKVTQSSRYLVKRTGEKVFLECVQDMDHENMFWYRQDPGLGLRLIYFSYDVKMKEKGDIPEGYSVSREKKERFSLILESASTNQTSMYLCASGGGLNTEAFFGQGTRLTVV.

The chain is built from TRBV18 and TRBJ2-7, with 8 bases identical to TRBD2. CDR1 and CDR2 from the germline V gene are KGHSH and LQKENI. This CDR3 has 15 residues. V shed 3 bases and J 6 bases; nucleotides not matched to a gene: 10. The CDR3 DNA sequence: TGTGCCAGCTCACCCTACCCCGGACTAGCTGGCGAGCAGTACTTC. This sequence encodes CASSPYPGLAGEQYF.

V and J are TRBV6-1 and TRBJ2-1; D not resolved. V was trimmed by 4 bases and J by 10 bases, leaving 8 bases between them. This CDR3 has 11 amino acids. Germline V gene sequence: CDR1 MNHNS, CDR2 SASEGT. CDR3: CASSATYEQFF. As DNA, the CDR3 is TGTGCCAGCAGTGCTACCTACGAGCAGTTCTTC.

The chain links TRBV4-2 to TRBJ1-6, with a possible D match to TRBD1 (6 bases). V lost 3 bases to trimming and J lost 8 bases, with 8 bases between them. Germline V gives CDR1 LGHNA, CDR2 YNFKEQ. The length of the CDR3 is 13 residues. Written as DNA, the CDR3 is TGTGCCAGCAGCCAGGACAGTTATTCACCCCTCCACTTT. It specifies CASSQDSYSPLHF.

The V call is TRBV18, the J call TRBJ1-1; the D gene is possibly TRBD1 (5 bases). The CDR3 is made up of 14 amino acids. Germline CDR1 and CDR2: KGHSH and LQKENI. V was trimmed by 7 bases and J by 5 bases, leaving 17 bases between them. Here the CDR3 reads CASFGRGVGTEAFF. DNA for the CDR3: TGTGCCAGCTTCGGCCGGGGGGTTGGTACTGAAGCTTTCTTT.

The sample holds one count of this clone. In nucleotides, the CDR3 is TGTGCCAGCAGCCTCGGGGGTAATCCAACTAATGAAAAACTGTTTTTT. Its translation is CASSLGGNPTNEKLFF. This chain connects TRBV5-4 to TRBJ1-4; D might be TRBD1 (5 bases). The CDR3 sequence is 16 residues long. Germline V gene data show CDR1 as SGHNT and CDR2 as YYREEE (reference sequence). Deletions cut 4 bases from V and 0 bases from J, with 13 bases between.

This sequence joins TRBV9 and TRBJ2-1; 9 bases line up with TRBD2. With 3 bases clipped from V and 0 bases from J, the junction kept 10 bases outside the gene matches. CDR1 is SGDLS and CDR2 is YYNGEE in the germline V gene. This CDR3 contains 18 residues. The CDR3 region is CASSARPSGASSYNEQFF. The CDR3 bases are TGTGCCAGCAGCGCCCGCCCTAGCGGGGCGAGCTCCTACAATGAGCAGTTCTTC.

Only one count was recorded for this clone. This sequence joins TRBV7-9 and TRBJ2-3; 8 positions agree with TRBD1. The CDR3 contains 18 residues. The ends lost 5 bases at V and 4 bases at J; junction bases unmatched: 17. Per germline, CDR1 SEHNR and CDR2 FQNEAQ (reference sequence). The CDR3: CASSLGPPSSGGSDTQYF. Here the CDR3 DNA reads TGTGCCAGCAGCCTAGGGCCCCCCTCATCAGGGGGCTCAGATACGCAGTATTTT.

The chain uses TRBV27 and TRBJ2-2, with 7 bases fitting TRBD1. V trimming: 6 bases; J trimming: 3 bases; junction bases outside the gene matches: 7. The CDR3 extends over 15 amino acids. Germline values: CDR1 MNHEY, CDR2 SMNVEV (reference sequence). The CDR3 coding sequence is TGTGCCAGCAGCTCACTAGGGACAGACACCGGGGAGCTGTTTTTT. Translation: CASSSLGTDTGELFF.

The chain combines TRBV19 with TRBJ1-1; 9 bases are a match to TRBD1. This CDR3 region has 13 residues. The germline V gene encodes CDR1 LNHDA and CDR2 SQIVND (reference sequence). V dropped 4 bases and J dropped 8; count of bases not matched to a gene: 5. The CDR3 DNA reads as TGTGCCAGTAGTACCCGGACAGGGGCGGAAGCTTTCTTT. Protein: CASSTRTGAEAFF.

This clone was detected a few times. This chain uses TRBV10-3 with TRBJ2-3, with 14 bases aligning to TRBD2. V trimming: 8 bases; J trimming: 5 bases; junction bases outside the gene matches: 6. The CDR3 is made up of 15 amino acids. The germline V gene encodes CDR1 ENHRY and CDR2 SYGVKD. This CDR3 reads CAIGKTSGREDTQYF. CDR3 bases: TGTGCCATCGGAAAGACTAGCGGGAGGGAAGATACGCAGTATTTT.

The rearrangement links TRBV5-1 to TRBJ1-6, with a tentative D call TRBD1 (5 bases). CDR3 length: 16 residues. The germline V gene encodes CDR1 SGHRS and CDR2 YFSETQ. Trimming stripped 2 bases from V and 1 base from J, with 10 bases between. CDR3 sequence: CASSFGGGSYNSPLHF. The DNA of the CDR3 is TGCGCCAGCAGCTTTGGGGGAGGGTCCTATAATTCACCCCTCCACTTT.

This chain connects TRBV13 to TRBJ2-3; TRBD1 matches 7 bases. The CDR3 runs 16 residues. Looked up from germline, CDR1 is PRHDT and CDR2 is FYEKMQ (reference sequence). V was clipped by 3 bases and J by 4 bases; unmatched bases: 10. CDR3 nucleotides: TGTGCCAGCAGCTTGACAGGGAGAGGATGGGCAGATACGCAGTATTTT. Translating it yields CASSLTGRGWADTQYF. Filled out from reference TRBV13 and TRBJ2-3, the complete variable domain reads AAGVIQSPRHLIKEKRETATLKCYPIPRHDTVYWYQQGPGQDPQFLISFYEKMQSDKGSIPDRFSAQQFSDYHSELNMSSLELGDSALYFCASSLTGRGWADTQYFGPGTRLTVL.

The chain combines TRBV19 with TRBJ2-5; 7 nucleotides line up with TRBD1. The ends lost 5 bases at V and 5 bases at J; junction bases unmatched: 8. Germline CDR1 reads LNHDA; CDR2 reads SQIVND (reference sequence). CDR3 size: 14 residues. The CDR3 coding sequence is TGTGCCAGTAGTTCACGACAGGGCCCTGAGACCCAGTACTTC. This gives the protein CASSSRQGPETQYF.

The chain joins TRBV7-8 to TRBJ2-1; 7 nucleotides agree with TRBD1. This CDR3 spans 15 amino acids. CDR1 is SGHVS, CDR2 FQNEAQ, per germline. J lost 8 bases, V lost 4 bases, and 11 bases had no gene match. This CDR3 is CASSSQGLQGDEQFF. The CDR3, as DNA: TGTGCCAGCAGCTCCCAAGGACTCCAGGGGGATGAGCAGTTCTTC.

The gene calls are TRBV28 and TRBJ2-5, with a possible D match to TRBD2 (5 bases). Germline CDR1 is MDHEN and CDR2 is SYDVKM. V shed 3 bases and J shed 7 bases, with 18 bases lying between them. This CDR3 spans 15 amino acids. The CDR3 sequence: CASSLDTARRGTQYF. CDR3 nucleotides: TGTGCCAGCAGTTTGGATACGGCCCGACGGGGGACCCAGTACTTC. Full variable domain (remainder filled in from reference TRBV28 and TRBJ2-5): DVKVTQSSRYLVKRTGEKVFLECVQDMDHENMFWYRQDPGLGLRLIYFSYDVKMKEKGDIPEGYSVSREKKERFSLILESASTNQTSMYLCASSLDTARRGTQYFGPGTRLLVL.